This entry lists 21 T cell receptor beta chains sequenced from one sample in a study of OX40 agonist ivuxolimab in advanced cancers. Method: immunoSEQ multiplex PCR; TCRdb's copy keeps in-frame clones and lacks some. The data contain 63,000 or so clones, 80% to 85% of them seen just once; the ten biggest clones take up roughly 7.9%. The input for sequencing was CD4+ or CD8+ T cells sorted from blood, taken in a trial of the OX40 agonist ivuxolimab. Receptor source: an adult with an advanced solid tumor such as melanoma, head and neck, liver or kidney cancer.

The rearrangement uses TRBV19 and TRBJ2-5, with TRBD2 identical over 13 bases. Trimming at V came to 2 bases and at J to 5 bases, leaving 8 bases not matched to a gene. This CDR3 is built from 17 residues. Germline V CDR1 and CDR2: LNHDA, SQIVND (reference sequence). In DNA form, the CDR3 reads TGTGCCAGTAGTATACGTGGACTAGCGGGAGCCCCCGAGACCCAGTACTTC. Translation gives CASSIRGLAGAPETQYF.

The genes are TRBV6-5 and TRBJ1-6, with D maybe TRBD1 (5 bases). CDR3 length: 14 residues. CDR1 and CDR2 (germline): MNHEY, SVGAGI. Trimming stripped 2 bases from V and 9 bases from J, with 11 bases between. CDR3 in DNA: TGTGCCAGCAGTTACGGGGCACTTTCTTCACCCCTCCACTTT. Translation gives CASSYGALSSPLHF.

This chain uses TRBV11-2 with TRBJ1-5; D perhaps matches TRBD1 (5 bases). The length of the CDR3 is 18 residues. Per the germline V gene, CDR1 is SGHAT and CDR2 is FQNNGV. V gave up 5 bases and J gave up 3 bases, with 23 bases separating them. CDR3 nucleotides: TGTGCCAGCAGCCCGGGGACCCTCGGGGCATCCGTCAATCAGCCCCAGCATTTT. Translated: CASSPGTLGASVNQPQHF.

The CDR3 loop is CASSSRGSYAEAFF. CDR3 nucleotides: TGTGCCAGCAGCTCCAGGGGGTCGTACGCTGAAGCTTTCTTT. V is TRBV7-2 and J is TRBJ1-1; TRBD1 matches at 7 bases. V shed 4 bases and J 6 bases; nucleotides not matched to a gene: 8. CDR3 size: 14 residues. Germline V CDR1 and CDR2: SGHTA, FQGNSA.

In DNA, the CDR3 is TGTGCCAGCAGTGAAGGGCCCGTCCTGGCCCAGCATTTT. This encodes CASSEGPVLAQHF. The genes are TRBV2 and TRBJ1-5; D uncertain. Germline loops: CDR1 SNHLY, CDR2 FYNNEI. The ends were cut back, 1 base at V and 11 bases at J, with 12 bases in the middle. The CDR3 sequence is 13 residues long.

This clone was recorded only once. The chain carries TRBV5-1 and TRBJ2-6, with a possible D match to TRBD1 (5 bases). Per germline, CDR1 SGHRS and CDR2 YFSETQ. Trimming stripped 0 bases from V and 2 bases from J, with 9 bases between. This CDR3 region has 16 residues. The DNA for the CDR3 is TGCGCCAGCAGCTTGGTGCCAGGGCCTGGGGCCAACGTCCTGACTTTC. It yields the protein CASSLVPGPGANVLTF.

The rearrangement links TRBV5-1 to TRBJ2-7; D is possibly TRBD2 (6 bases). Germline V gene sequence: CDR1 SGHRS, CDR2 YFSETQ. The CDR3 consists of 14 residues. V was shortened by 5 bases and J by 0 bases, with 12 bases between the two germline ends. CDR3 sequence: CASSYRESSYEQYF. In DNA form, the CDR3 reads TGCGCCAGCAGTTACCGGGAGAGCTCCTACGAGCAGTACTTC.

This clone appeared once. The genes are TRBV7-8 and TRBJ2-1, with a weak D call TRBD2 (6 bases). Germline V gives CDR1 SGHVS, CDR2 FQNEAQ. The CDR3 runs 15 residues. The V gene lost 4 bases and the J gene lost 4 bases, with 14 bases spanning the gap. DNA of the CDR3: TGTGCCAGCAGCTATGGAGGGACCGCTTACAATGAGCAGTTCTTC. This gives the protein CASSYGGTAYNEQFF.

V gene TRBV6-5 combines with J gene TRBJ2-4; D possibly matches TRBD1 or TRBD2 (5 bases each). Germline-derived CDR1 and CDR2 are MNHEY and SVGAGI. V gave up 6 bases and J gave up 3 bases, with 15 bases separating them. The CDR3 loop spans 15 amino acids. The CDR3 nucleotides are TGTGCCAGCAGAATGGGGGACGTCGTCAAAAACATTCAGTACTTC. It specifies CASRMGDVVKNIQYF.

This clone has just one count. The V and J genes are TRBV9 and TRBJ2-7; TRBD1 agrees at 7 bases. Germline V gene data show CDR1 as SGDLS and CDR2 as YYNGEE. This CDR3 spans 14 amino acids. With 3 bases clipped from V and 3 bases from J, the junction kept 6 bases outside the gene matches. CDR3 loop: CASSASGQSYEQYF. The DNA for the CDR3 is TGTGCCAGCAGCGCATCGGGACAGAGCTACGAGCAGTACTTC.

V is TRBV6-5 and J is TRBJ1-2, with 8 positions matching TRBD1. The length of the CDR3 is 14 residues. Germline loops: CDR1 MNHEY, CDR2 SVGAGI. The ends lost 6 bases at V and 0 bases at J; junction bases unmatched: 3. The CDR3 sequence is CASSVQGANYGYTF. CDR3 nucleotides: TGTGCCAGCAGCGTACAGGGGGCTAACTATGGCTACACCTTC.

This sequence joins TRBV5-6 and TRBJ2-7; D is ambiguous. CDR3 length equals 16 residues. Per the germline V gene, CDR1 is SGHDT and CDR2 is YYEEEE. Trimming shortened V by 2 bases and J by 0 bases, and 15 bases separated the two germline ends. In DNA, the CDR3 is TGTGCCAGCAGCTTTTTCACTCTCCGGAGCTCCTACGAGCAGTACTTC. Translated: CASSFFTLRSSYEQYF.

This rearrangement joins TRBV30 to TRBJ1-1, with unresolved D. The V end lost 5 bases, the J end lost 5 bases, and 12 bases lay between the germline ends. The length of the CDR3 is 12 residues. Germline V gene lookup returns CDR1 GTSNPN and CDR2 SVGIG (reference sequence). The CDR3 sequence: CAWSPLGTEAFF. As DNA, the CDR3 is TGTGCCTGGTCCCCCCTGGGGACTGAAGCTTTCTTT.

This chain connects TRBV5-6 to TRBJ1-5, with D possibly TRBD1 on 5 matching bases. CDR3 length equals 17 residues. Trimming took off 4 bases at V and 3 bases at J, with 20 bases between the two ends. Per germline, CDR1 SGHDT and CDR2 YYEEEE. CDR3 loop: CASSPNRGRGLNQPQHF. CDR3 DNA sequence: TGTGCCAGCAGCCCCAATAGGGGCCGAGGCCTCAATCAGCCCCAGCATTTT.

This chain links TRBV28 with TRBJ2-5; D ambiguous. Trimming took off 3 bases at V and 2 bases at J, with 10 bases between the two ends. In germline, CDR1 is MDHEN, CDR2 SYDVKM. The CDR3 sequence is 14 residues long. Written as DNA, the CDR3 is TGTGCCAGCAGTTTTGGACCGCTTCAAGAGACCCAGTACTTC. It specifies CASSFGPLQETQYF.

The CDR3 DNA is TGTGCCTGGAGTGTAAGGTCTAGGTGGGGGTCGGTAGCTTTCTTT. Translating gives CAWSVRSRWGSVAFF. V gene TRBV30 combines with J gene TRBJ1-1, with D perhaps matching TRBD1 (5 bases). The CDR3 contains 15 residues. Trimming pared 0 bases from V and 10 bases from J, leaving 21 bases between. CDR1 is GTSNPN, CDR2 SVGIG, per germline (reference sequence).

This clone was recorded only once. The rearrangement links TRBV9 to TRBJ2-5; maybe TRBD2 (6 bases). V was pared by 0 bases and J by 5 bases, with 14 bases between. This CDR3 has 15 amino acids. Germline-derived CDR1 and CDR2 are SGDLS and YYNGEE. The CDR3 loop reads CASSVEAGGRETQYF. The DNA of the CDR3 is TGTGCCAGCAGCGTAGAGGCAGGTGGGAGGGAGACCCAGTACTTC. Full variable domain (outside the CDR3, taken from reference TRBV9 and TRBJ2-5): DSGVTQTPKHLITATGQRVTLRCSPRSGDLSVYWYQQSLDQGLQFLIQYYNGEERAKGNILERFSAQQFPDLHSELNLSSLELGDSALYFCASSVEAGGRETQYFGPGTRLLVL.

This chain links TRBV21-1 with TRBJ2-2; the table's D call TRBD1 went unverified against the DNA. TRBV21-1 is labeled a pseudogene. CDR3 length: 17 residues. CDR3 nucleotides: TGTGCCAGCAGCGTAAGGTCCGGGACAGCCAACACCGGGGAGCTGTTTTTT. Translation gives CASSVRSGTANTGELFF.

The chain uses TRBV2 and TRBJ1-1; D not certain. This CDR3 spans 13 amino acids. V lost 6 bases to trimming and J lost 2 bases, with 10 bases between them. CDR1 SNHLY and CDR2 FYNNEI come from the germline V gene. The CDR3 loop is CASSGRDNTEAFF. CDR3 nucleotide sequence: TGTGCCAGCAGCGGTAGGGATAACACTGAAGCTTTCTTT.

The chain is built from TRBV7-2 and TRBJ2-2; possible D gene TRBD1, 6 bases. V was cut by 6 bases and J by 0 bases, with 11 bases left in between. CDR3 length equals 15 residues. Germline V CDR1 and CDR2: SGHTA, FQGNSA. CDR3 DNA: TGTGCCAGCAGAGGTACAGGGACGAACACCGGGGAGCTGTTTTTT. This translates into CASRGTGTNTGELFF.

The CDR3 nucleotides are TGCGCCAGCAGTCCGACTAGCGGGGAATACAATGAGCAGTTCTTC. Translated, it gives CASSPTSGEYNEQFF. This chain uses TRBV10-2 with TRBJ2-1; TRBD2 matches 11 bases. CDR1 WSHSY and CDR2 SAAADI come from the germline V gene. The J segment lost 4 bases and the V segment lost 5 bases, leaving 4 bases of the junction unmatched. The CDR3 spans 15 residues.